The 16 T cell receptor beta chains in this list originate from one sample, sequenced in a study of cytomegalovirus exposure and HLA in healthy donors. Vbeta (60) and Jbeta (13) primers were used in the PCR. Profiled with immunoSEQ multiplex PCR; TCRdb holds only in-frame clones, not every one. The sample contains some 170,000 clones, 77% of which appear only once. Sequencing input: PBMCs. These receptors were obtained from a woman in her sixties in good health and CMV-seropositive.

The chain carries TRBV18 and TRBJ2-1; TRBD2 matches at 11 bases. The V and J ends lost 6 bases and 8 bases, in that order; junction bases with no gene match: 9. The CDR3 loop spans 15 amino acids. Germline V gene lookup returns CDR1 KGHSH and CDR2 LQKENI. CDR3 nucleotide sequence: TGTGCCAGCTCCCGGACTAGCGGGTCCCGGGATGAGCAGTTCTTC. Amino acids: CASSRTSGSRDEQFF.

The rearrangement joins TRBV28 to TRBJ1-6; maybe TRBD1 (6 bases). With 5 bases removed from V and 5 bases from J, the gap between germline ends came to 19 bases. The CDR3 runs 17 residues. The germline V gene encodes CDR1 MDHEN and CDR2 SYDVKM. The CDR3 nucleotides are TGTGCCAGCAGTCCCCCCACGGGGGGGCAAAATAATTCACCCCTCCACTTT. This encodes CASSPPTGGQNNSPLHF.

The J gene is TRBJ2-4, the V gene TRBV10-2; D ambiguous. The CDR3 sequence is 11 residues long. Between the trimmed V and J ends, which lost 2 bases and 8 bases, there was a span of 4 bases. CDR1 is WSHSY, CDR2 SAAADI, per germline. CDR3: CASSEQDIQYF. CDR3 in DNA: TGCGCCAGCAGTGAGCAGGACATTCAGTACTTC.

This clone was recorded only once. This chain uses TRBV14 with TRBJ1-4; TRBD1 matches 7 bases. From germline, CDR1 is SGHDN and CDR2 FVKESK. This CDR3 spans 15 amino acids. V trimming: 2 bases; J trimming: 4 bases; junction bases outside the gene matches: 4. CDR3 sequence: CASSQSGQYNEKLFF. DNA of the CDR3: TGTGCCAGCAGCCAATCGGGACAGTATAATGAAAAACTGTTTTTT.

J is TRBJ1-1 and V is TRBV12-5; no clear D. V lost 3 bases, J lost 0 bases, and 5 bases lay in between. Looked up from germline, CDR1 is LGHNT and CDR2 is FRNRAP. The CDR3 loop spans 13 amino acids. Written as DNA, the CDR3 is TGTGCTAGTGGTTTCCAGATGAACACTGAAGCTTTCTTT. Protein sequence: CASGFQMNTEAFF.

This clone showed up just a few times. V gene TRBV28 combines with J gene TRBJ2-6; D not resolved. Germline V gene sequence: CDR1 MDHEN, CDR2 SYDVKM. Between the trimmed V and J ends, which lost 7 bases and 0 bases, there was a span of 10 bases. This CDR3 region has 15 residues. In DNA, the CDR3 is TGTGCCAGCAACTCTCAAACCTCTGGGGCCAACGTCCTGACTTTC. As protein: CASNSQTSGANVLTF. Supplemented by reference TRBV28 and TRBJ2-6, the full variable domain reads DVKVTQSSRYLVKRTGEKVFLECVQDMDHENMFWYRQDPGLGLRLIYFSYDVKMKEKGDIPEGYSVSREKKERFSLILESASTNQTSMYLCASNSQTSGANVLTFGAGSRLTVL.

The CDR3 here is CASSSLTGSVETQYF. CDR3 DNA: TGTGCCAGCAGCTCCCTGACTGGGTCCGTGGAGACCCAGTACTTC. This chain uses TRBV7-6 with TRBJ2-5; D ambiguous. In germline, CDR1 is SGHVS, CDR2 FNYEAQ. Between the trimmed V and J ends, which lost 4 bases and 5 bases, there was a span of 17 bases. This CDR3 is 15 amino acids long.

This clone was counted only a few times. The genes are TRBV6-5 and TRBJ2-2; possibly TRBD1 for D (5 bases). CDR3 length equals 15 residues. The germline V gene encodes CDR1 MNHEY and CDR2 SVGAGI. Trimming stripped 5 bases from V and 11 bases from J, with 21 bases between. The CDR3, as DNA: TGTGCCAGCAGTCCGACCCCACCACCCAGGACAGAGCTGTTTTTT. As protein: CASSPTPPPRTELFF.

Points on this clone: Germline and junction disagree at one end, which may indicate a read error. This chain connects TRBV7-9 to TRBJ2-6; tentative D call: TRBD1 (5 bases). The CDR3 length is 16 residues. CDR1 is SEHNR, CDR2 FQNEAQ, per germline (reference sequence). The CDR3 sequence: CASSSTVSSGANGLTF. DNA for the CDR3: TGTGCCAGCAGCTCTACAGTGAGCTCTGGGGCCAACGGCCTGACTTTC.

This rearrangement joins TRBV5-1 to TRBJ1-3; D uncertain. Trimming took off 4 bases at V and 4 bases at J, with 15 bases between the two ends. The CDR3 is 15 residues long. CDR1 is SGHRS and CDR2 is YFSETQ in the germline V gene. The CDR3 region is CASSPEGGSGNTIYF. CDR3 coding DNA: TGCGCCAGCAGCCCCGAAGGCGGTTCCGGAAACACCATATATTTT.

The J gene is TRBJ1-2, the V gene TRBV5-4, with 7 bases matching TRBD1. Germline V gene data show CDR1 as SGHNT and CDR2 as YYREEE (reference sequence). The J segment lost 8 bases and the V segment lost 3 bases, leaving 16 bases of the junction unmatched. The CDR3 is made up of 16 amino acids. Here the CDR3 DNA reads TGTGCCAGCAGCTACTCGACAGGGATCGACCCGTACGGCTACACCTTC. Its protein is CASSYSTGIDPYGYTF.

The chain uses TRBV28 and TRBJ1-2; a possible D gene is TRBD1 (5 bases). Germline V gene data show CDR1 as MDHEN and CDR2 as SYDVKM. This CDR3 contains 14 residues. The V gene lost 6 bases and the J gene lost 5 bases, with 16 bases spanning the gap. CDR3 DNA: TGTGCCAGCAGGGTGGGGCAGGGAAGGTATGGCTACACCTTC. This codes for CASRVGQGRYGYTF.

The chain joins TRBV19 to TRBJ2-5, with TRBD2 identical over 7 bases. The CDR3 runs to 13 residues. CDR1 and CDR2 (germline): LNHDA, SQIVND (reference sequence). Trimming took 11 bases from V and 4 from J; bases not matched to a gene: 10. In nucleotides, the CDR3 is TGTGCCTCCACCGGGGAGGGGAGAGAGACCCAGTACTTC. Its translation: CASTGEGRETQYF.

V is TRBV7-9 and J is TRBJ2-5; D is possibly TRBD2 (6 bases). CDR3 length equals 15 residues. The V gene lost 5 bases and the J gene lost 1 base, with 14 bases spanning the gap. Per the germline V gene, CDR1 is SEHNR and CDR2 is FQNEAQ (reference sequence). The CDR3 region has the DNA TGTGCCAGCAGCCTTAACCGGGACTTCCAAGAGACCCAGTACTTC. Its protein is CASSLNRDFQETQYF.

The J gene is TRBJ1-5, the V gene TRBV7-2; 9 positions match TRBD1. V was clipped by 0 bases and J by 1 base; unmatched bases: 7. In germline, CDR1 is SGHTA, CDR2 FQGNSA. CDR3 size: 18 residues. CDR3 amino acids: CASSLALQGAGSNQPQHF. In DNA, the CDR3 is TGTGCCAGCAGCTTAGCTTTACAGGGGGCTGGAAGCAATCAGCCCCAGCATTTT.

The gene calls are TRBV5-4 and TRBJ2-7; a weak D match, TRBD2 (5 bases). V was cut by 0 bases and J by 4 bases, with 8 bases left in between. The V gene's germline CDR1 is SGHNT and CDR2 YYREEE (reference sequence). This CDR3 spans 13 amino acids. CDR3 in DNA: TGTGCCAGCAGCTTGGGACTACAGTACGAGCAGTACTTC. The encoded protein is CASSLGLQYEQYF.